The clone carrying this T cell receptor (beta chain) was recorded at least ten times. The source of the sample is a study of human T cells and chemical hapten exposure. Study-level information: Patches with 0.01% DPC went on the upper back, and the tests were read at 6 days. Patients were mainly female, each with alopecia areata, totalis or universalis.

In TCRdb, the RACE reads were re-called with MiXCR into one record per CDR3 protein. The sample yields roughly 84,000 distinct CDR3 sequences, 10% seen once. The time point is: patch test 2, 6 weeks after DPC sensitization. The treatment: therapeutic diphenylcyclopropenone sensitization with weekly scalp DPC. V was shortened by 5 bases and J by 2 bases, with 15 bases between the two germline ends. The CDR3 sequence is 15 residues long. Sequencing was performed on whole blood, taken in connection with sensitization to the hapten diphenylcyclopropenone (DPC). The chain uses TRBV12-3 or TRBV12-4 and TRBJ2-5, with D unresolved. The origin of this receptor is a woman aged 45-59 years with alopecia areata. Some clones in this sample may be carry-over from other donors' samples. The CDR3 DNA sequence: TGTGCCAGCAGTCCCCCTGGGCGGAGACAAGAGACCCAGTACTTC. This codes for CASSPPGRRQETQYF.